These 15 T cell receptor beta chains were sequenced from one sample in a study of shared clonotypes between healthy human individuals. TCRdb's copy holds only in-frame clones and misses some; the assay was immunoSEQ multiplex PCR. The sample records over a million clones, 98% being singletons. Sequencing was performed on naive CD4+ T cells sorted from blood. Subset in this sample: CD45RA+ positively selected. The origin of the receptors is a man in his thirties or forties in good health.

V gene TRBV27 combines with J gene TRBJ2-7, with 11 bases matching TRBD1. V trimming: 5 bases; J trimming: 4 bases; junction bases outside the gene matches: 7. Germline values: CDR1 MNHEY, CDR2 SMNVEV (reference sequence). CDR3 size: 15 residues. As DNA, the CDR3 is TGTGCCAGCAGTCGGACAGGGGGCGATTCTTACGAGCAGTACTTC. Translating gives CASSRTGGDSYEQYF.

The V gene is TRBV2, the J gene TRBJ2-2; D uncertain. V lost 5 bases, J lost 8 bases, and 12 bases lay in between. In germline, CDR1 is SNHLY, CDR2 FYNNEI. This CDR3 spans 13 amino acids. This chain's CDR3 is CASSQDPVGELFF. The CDR3, as DNA: TGTGCCAGCAGTCAGGACCCCGTAGGGGAGCTGTTTTTT.

The genes are TRBV7-2 and TRBJ2-7; D is possibly TRBD1 or TRBD2 (5 bases each). This CDR3 region has 13 residues. CDR1 is SGHTA, CDR2 FQGNSA, per germline. The V end lost 3 bases, the J end lost 6 bases, and 12 bases lay between the germline ends. CDR3 loop: CASSFGARFEQYF. The CDR3 DNA sequence: TGTGCCAGCAGCTTCGGGGCACGCTTCGAGCAGTACTTC.

CDR3 protein: CASSILERGNEQFF. In nucleotides, the CDR3 is TGTGCCAGTAGTATCTTGGAGCGGGGGAATGAGCAGTTCTTC. The chain couples TRBV19 to TRBJ2-1; 8 nucleotides align to TRBD2. CDR3 length equals 14 residues. J lost 7 bases, V lost 3 bases, and 5 bases had no gene match. CDR1 is LNHDA, CDR2 SQIVND, per germline (reference sequence).

In its sample, this clone was seen once. The V gene is TRBV6-6, the J gene TRBJ2-5, with 9 bases aligning to TRBD1. Germline CDR1 is MNHNY and CDR2 is SVGAGI (reference sequence). This CDR3 has 15 residues. The V segment lost 6 bases and the J segment 2 bases; nucleotides outside the gene matches: 7. CDR3 in DNA: TGTGCCAGCAGATCCGGGACAGGGTCGCAAGAGACCCAGTACTTC. Translated, it gives CASRSGTGSQETQYF.

The J gene is TRBJ2-7, the V gene TRBV6-1; D not certain. The germline gives CDR1 MNHNS, CDR2 SASEGT. CDR3 length: 12 amino acids. Trimming removed 2 bases at V and 4 bases at J, with 6 bases between. CDR3 amino acids: CASSEFSYEQYF. The CDR3 DNA reads TGTGCCAGCAGTGAATTTTCTTACGAGCAGTACTTC.

The chain combines TRBV7-8 with TRBJ1-4; TRBD1 is a possible D gene (5 bases). Germline V lookup: CDR1 SGHVS, CDR2 FQNEAQ. The CDR3 spans 15 residues. V was clipped by 5 bases and J by 8 bases, with 18 bases between them. The CDR3 loop is CASSLRKGRLEKLFF. In DNA form, the CDR3 reads TGTGCCAGCAGCCTTAGAAAGGGACGCCTAGAAAAACTGTTTTTT.

In the case of this clone: One end of the junction fails to match germline, which may point to a read error. The chain uses TRBV6-1 and TRBJ2-1; tentative D call: TRBD2 (6 bases). This CDR3 is built from 14 residues. Per germline, CDR1 MNHNS and CDR2 SASEGT. CDR3 in amino acids: CASSEFGAGRARVF. Here the CDR3 DNA reads TGTGCCAGCAGTGAATTCGGCGCGGGGCGAGCAAGGGTCTTC.

This clone was detected only once. The V call is TRBV9, the J call TRBJ2-7; 9 bases are a match to TRBD2. Unmatched junction bases numbered 5, after V lost 0 bases and J lost 7 bases. Germline loops: CDR1 SGDLS, CDR2 YYNGEE. The CDR3 extends over 14 amino acids. CDR3 sequence (DNA): TGTGCCAGCAGCGTAGGGGTAGCGGGAGAGGAGCAGTACTTC. Translating it yields CASSVGVAGEEQYF.

V and J are TRBV5-6 and TRBJ2-5; a possible D gene is TRBD2 (5 bases). CDR1 SGHDT and CDR2 YYEEEE come from the germline V gene. The length of the CDR3 is 15 residues. Trimming pared 4 bases from V and 5 bases from J, leaving 18 bases between. CDR3 residues: CASSPPRVWEETQYF. DNA of the CDR3: TGTGCCAGCAGCCCCCCCCGCGTTTGGGAGGAGACCCAGTACTTC.

The chain joins TRBV28 to TRBJ2-1, with a possible D match to TRBD2 (6 bases). Germline V CDR1 and CDR2: MDHEN, SYDVKM. V lost 5 bases, J lost 6 bases, and 20 bases lay in between. The CDR3 spans 16 residues. The DNA of the CDR3 is TGTGCCAGCAGTCCGCCACCCGGGGGATTTACCAATGAGCAGTTCTTC. This encodes CASSPPPGGFTNEQFF.

The chain carries TRBV9 and TRBJ1-4; D gene unclear. Germline assignment: CDR1 SGDLS and CDR2 YYNGEE. This CDR3 comprises 14 residues. Between the trimmed V and J ends, which lost 3 bases and 8 bases, there was a span of 14 bases. The CDR3 DNA reads as TGTGCCAGCAGCGAGACATCATTAGGGGAAAAACTGTTTTTT. Its translation: CASSETSLGEKLFF.

The rearrangement uses TRBV11-1 and TRBJ2-7; 9 nucleotides align to TRBD1. The CDR3 contains 14 residues. J gave up 2 bases and V 5 bases, and 4 bases lay outside the gene matches. The germline CDR1 and CDR2 sequences are SGHAT and FQDESV (reference sequence). CDR3 sequence reads: CASSLDRGPYEQYF. The CDR3 nucleotides are TGTGCCAGCAGCCTGGACAGGGGCCCCTACGAGCAGTACTTC.

The V and J genes are TRBV11-2 and TRBJ2-6, with 7 bases lining up with TRBD1. The CDR3 is made up of 19 amino acids. V trimming: 2 bases; J trimming: 1 base; junction bases outside the gene matches: 11. Germline CDR1 SGHAT, CDR2 FQNNGV. In nucleotides, the CDR3 is TGTGCCAGCAGCTTAACCGCGACAGGGTGGGGGTCTGGGGCCAACGTCCTGACTTTC. Protein sequence: CASSLTATGWGSGANVLTF.

J is TRBJ1-5 and V is TRBV28; no reliable D call. This CDR3 has 14 amino acids. V lost 7 bases to trimming and J lost 6 bases, with 16 bases between them. The germline CDR1 and CDR2 sequences are MDHEN and SYDVKM. The chain's CDR3 is CASNQDFNAQPQHF. The CDR3 DNA is TGTGCCAGCAATCAGGACTTCAACGCTCAGCCCCAGCATTTT.